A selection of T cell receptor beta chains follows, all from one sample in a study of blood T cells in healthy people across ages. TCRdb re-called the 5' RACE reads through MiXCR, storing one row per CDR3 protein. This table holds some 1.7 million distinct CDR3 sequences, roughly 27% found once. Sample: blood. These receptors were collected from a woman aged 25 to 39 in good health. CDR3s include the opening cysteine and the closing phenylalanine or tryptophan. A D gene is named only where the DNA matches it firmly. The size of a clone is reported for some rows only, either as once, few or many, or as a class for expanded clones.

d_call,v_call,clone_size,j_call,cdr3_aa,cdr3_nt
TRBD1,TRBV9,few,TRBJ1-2,CASSSSGTGGAGYTF,TGTGCCAGCAGCTCGTCCGGGACAGGGGGCGCAGGCTACACCTTC
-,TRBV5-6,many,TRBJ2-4,CASSWGLHIQYF,TGTGCCAGCAGCTGGGGTTTGCACATTCAGTACTTC
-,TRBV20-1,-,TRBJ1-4,CSARDPRGNEKLFF,TGCAGTGCTAGAGATCCCAGGGGTAATGAAAAACTGTTTTTT
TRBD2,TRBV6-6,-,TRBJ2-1,CASSYAGTKEQFF,TGTGCCAGCAGTTACGCCGGGACTAAAGAGCAGTTCTTC
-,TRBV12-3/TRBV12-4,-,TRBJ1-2,CASSSYRWHGYTF,TGTGCCAGCAGTTCGTACCGGTGGCATGGCTACACCTTC
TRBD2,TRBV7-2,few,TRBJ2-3,CASSVSSGTFTDTQYF,TGTGCCAGCAGCGTATCTAGCGGGACCTTCACAGATACGCAGTATTTT
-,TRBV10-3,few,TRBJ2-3,CAISEGSRPDTQYF,TGTGCCATCAGTGAGGGTTCTAGACCAGATACGCAGTATTTT
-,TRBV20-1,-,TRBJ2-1,CSASNTNSYNEQFF,TGCAGTGCTAGTAACACTAATTCCTACAATGAGCAGTTCTTC
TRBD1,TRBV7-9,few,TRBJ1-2,CASSLPDREGGHGYTF,TGTGCCAGCAGCTTACCGGACAGGGAAGGAGGTCATGGCTACACCTTC
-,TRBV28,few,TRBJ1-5,CTSSLTGGNQPQHF,TGTACCAGCAGTTTAACAGGAGGCAATCAGCCCCAGCATTTT
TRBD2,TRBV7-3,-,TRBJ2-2,CASSLTGTSGTGELFF,TGTGCCAGCAGCTTAACAGGGACGAGCGGGACTGGGGAGCTGTTTTTT
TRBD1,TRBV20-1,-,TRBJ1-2,CSARISGGIANYGYTF,TGCAGTGCTCGAATCTCAGGGGGGATAGCTAACTATGGCTACACCTTC
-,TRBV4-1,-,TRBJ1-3,CASRGAGDSGNTTYF,TGCGCCAGCAGGGGCGCGGGGGACTCTGGAAACACCACATATTTT
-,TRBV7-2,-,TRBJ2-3,CASSYRYQSTDTQYF,TGTGCCAGCAGCTATCGTTACCAGAGCACAGATACGCAGTATTTT
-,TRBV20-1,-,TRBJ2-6,CSARIPGANVLTF,TGCAGTGCTAGAATACCTGGGGCCAACGTCCTGACTTTC
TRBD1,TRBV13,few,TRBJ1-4,CASSLRQGQEKLFF,TGTGCCAGCAGCTTACGGCAGGGACAGGAAAAACTGTTTTTT
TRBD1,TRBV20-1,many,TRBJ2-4,CSARAYRGVSKNIQYF,TGCAGTGCTAGAGCCTACAGGGGTGTCAGCAAAAACATTCAGTACTTC
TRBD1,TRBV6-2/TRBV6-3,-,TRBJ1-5,CASSYWGTGLSNQPQHF,TGTGCCAGCAGTTACTGGGGGACAGGGCTCAGCAATCAGCCCCAGCATTTT
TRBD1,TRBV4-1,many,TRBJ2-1,CASSRGTGAWDEQFF,TGCGCCAGCAGCCGTGGGACAGGGGCCTGGGATGAGCAGTTCTTC
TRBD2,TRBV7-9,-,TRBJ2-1,CASSETSGRVPYNEQFF,TGTGCCAGCAGCGAGACTAGCGGGAGGGTACCGTATAATGAGCAGTTCTTC